One T cell receptor (beta chain) is described in this entry. This entry belongs to a study of T cell responses to AZD1222 COVID-19 vaccine. V lost 4 bases to trimming and J lost 5 bases; unmatched junction nucleotides: 4. Germline CDR1 SGHRS, CDR2 YFSETQ. The CDR3 is 15 amino acids. Libraries were prepared by immunoSEQ multiplex PCR; TCRdb keeps only in-frame clonotypes and omits some of them. The table has 70,000 to 95,000 clones, roughly 91% seen once. The chain combines TRBV5-1 with TRBJ1-6; 9 bases are shared with TRBD1. Material: peripheral blood, obtained on day 0 of MenACWY control vaccination. The clonotype originates from an adult in good health. CDR3: CASSLWTGDNSPLHF. The DNA for the CDR3 is TGCGCCAGCAGCCTCTGGACAGGGGATAATTCACCCCTCCACTTT.